The 12 T cell receptor beta chains below were found in one sample sequenced in a study of response to subunit inactivated influenza vaccine. TCRdb passed the RT-PCR reads through MiXCR, listing each CDR3 protein once. This table has 150,000 to 200,000 distinct CDR3 sequences, less than 15% appearing once. The data also belong to a second study, concerning T cells expressing NK-cell markers. That work contributes: 5'RACE template switching with UMIs produced the TCR beta cDNA.

The sample consisted of CD8+ T cells sorted from PBMCs, taken 12 days after vaccination. The receptors here all came from a man aged 45 to 65 who received an inactivated influenza vaccine.

V gene TRBV18 combines with J gene TRBJ2-3; 7 bases map to TRBD2. This CDR3 comprises 15 residues. The junction had 2 bases not matched to a gene; V was cut back by 1 base and J by 1 base. The V gene's germline CDR1 is KGHSH and CDR2 LQKENI. The CDR3: CASSPLREGTDTQYF. The CDR3, as DNA: TGTGCCAGCTCACCACTTCGGGAGGGCACAGATACGCAGTATTTT.

V and J are TRBV7-2 and TRBJ2-2; TRBD2 aligns across 11 bases. The CDR3 sequence is 15 residues long. In germline, CDR1 is SGHTA, CDR2 FQGNSA. After removal of 4 bases from V and 6 bases from J, the junction contained 4 bases not matched to a gene. The CDR3 reads CASSSLAGGPGELFF. The CDR3 DNA reads as TGTGCCAGCAGCTCCTTAGCGGGAGGGCCCGGGGAGCTGTTTTTT.

The V call is TRBV7-9, the J call TRBJ2-7; D unclear. The CDR3 spans 14 residues. V was cut by 5 bases and J by 4 bases, with 15 bases left in between. The germline CDR1 and CDR2 sequences are SEHNR and FQNEAQ (reference sequence). The CDR3 sequence is CASSPDDKEYEQYF. CDR3 bases: TGTGCCAGCAGCCCGGACGACAAAGAATACGAGCAGTACTTC.

The V call is TRBV5-1, the J call TRBJ2-3, with a possible D match to TRBD2 (5 bases). The CDR3 is 16 residues long. Trimming shortened V by 0 bases and J by 2 bases, and 13 bases separated the two germline ends. CDR1 is SGHRS and CDR2 is YFSETQ in the germline V gene. The DNA for the CDR3 is TGCGCCAGCAGCTTGGGAGTCGGGGATGACACAGATACGCAGTATTTT. Protein: CASSLGVGDDTDTQYF.

In nucleotides, the CDR3 is TGTGCCAGTAGTATCGTGGTACACAATGAGCAGTTCTTC. Its protein product is CASSIVVHNEQFF. This sequence joins TRBV19 and TRBJ2-1, with D uncertain. The CDR3 covers 13 residues. CDR1 and CDR2 (germline): LNHDA, SQIVND (reference sequence). The V and J ends lost 3 bases and 5 bases respectively, with 8 bases between them.

This chain links TRBV4-3 with TRBJ1-6, with D hard to call. The length of the CDR3 is 14 residues. Germline V lookup: CDR1 LGHNA, CDR2 YSLEER. V lost 1 base to trimming and J lost 6 bases, with 7 bases between them. CDR3 nucleotides: TGCGCCAGCAGCCAAGGTGAAGTTAATTCACCCCTCCACTTT. Protein: CASSQGEVNSPLHF.

This clonotype was recorded many times. The J gene is TRBJ1-2, the V gene TRBV12-3 or TRBV12-4; no clear D. V was trimmed by 6 bases and J by 4 bases, leaving 12 bases between them. The CDR3 contains 13 residues. The CDR3 sequence: CASSPLVRYGYTF. The CDR3 region has the DNA TGTGCCAGCAGCCCTCTAGTACGCTATGGCTACACCTTC.

This clonotype showed up just a few times. Here the CDR3 reads CASSLTTSSYNEQFF. CDR3 DNA sequence: TGTGCCAGCAGCCTAACAACGAGCTCCTACAATGAGCAGTTCTTC. The genes are TRBV6-1 and TRBJ2-1; D not resolved. Trimming stripped 6 bases from V and 0 bases from J, with 12 bases between. From germline, CDR1 is MNHNS and CDR2 SASEGT. The length of the CDR3 is 15 residues.

This clonotype was counted between two and nine times. This chain uses TRBV11-2 with TRBJ2-1; either TRBD1 or TRBD2 may fit D (5 bases each). The CDR3 spans 13 residues. Trimming cost V 1 base and J 9 bases, with 10 bases left between them. Germline V gives CDR1 SGHAT, CDR2 FQNNGV. The DNA of the CDR3 is TGTGCCAGCAGCTTAGGGCTGGGGACTGAGCAGTTCTTC. It encodes CASSLGLGTEQFF.

In its sample, this clonotype was seen many times. The J gene is TRBJ2-7, the V gene TRBV28; D is unclear. Germline-derived CDR1 and CDR2 are MDHEN and SYDVKM. Trimming shortened V by 3 bases and J by 0 bases, and 9 bases separated the two germline ends. The CDR3 is made up of 14 amino acids. This chain's CDR3 is CASSFGFGSYEQYF. The CDR3, as DNA: TGTGCCAGCAGTTTTGGGTTCGGCTCCTACGAGCAGTACTTC.

In its sample, this clonotype was seen a few times. V gene TRBV5-5 combines with J gene TRBJ1-1; perhaps TRBD1 as D (5 bases). The germline V gene has CDR1 SGHKS and CDR2 YYEKEE (reference sequence). The V end lost 3 bases, the J end lost 3 bases, and 15 bases lay between the germline ends. CDR3 length equals 15 residues. The DNA of the CDR3 is TGTGCCAGCAGCTCCCTGCAGGGTGATTACACTGAAGCTTTCTTT. It yields the protein CASSSLQGDYTEAFF.

This clonotype showed up many times. The gene calls are TRBV28 and TRBJ2-5; 10 bases agree with TRBD1. CDR3 length: 16 residues. The J segment lost 0 bases and the V segment lost 6 bases, leaving 7 bases of the junction unmatched. Germline V lookup: CDR1 MDHEN, CDR2 SYDVKM. The CDR3 reads CASSPLGTGDQETQYF. The CDR3 nucleotides are TGTGCCAGCAGCCCACTTGGGACAGGGGACCAAGAGACCCAGTACTTC.